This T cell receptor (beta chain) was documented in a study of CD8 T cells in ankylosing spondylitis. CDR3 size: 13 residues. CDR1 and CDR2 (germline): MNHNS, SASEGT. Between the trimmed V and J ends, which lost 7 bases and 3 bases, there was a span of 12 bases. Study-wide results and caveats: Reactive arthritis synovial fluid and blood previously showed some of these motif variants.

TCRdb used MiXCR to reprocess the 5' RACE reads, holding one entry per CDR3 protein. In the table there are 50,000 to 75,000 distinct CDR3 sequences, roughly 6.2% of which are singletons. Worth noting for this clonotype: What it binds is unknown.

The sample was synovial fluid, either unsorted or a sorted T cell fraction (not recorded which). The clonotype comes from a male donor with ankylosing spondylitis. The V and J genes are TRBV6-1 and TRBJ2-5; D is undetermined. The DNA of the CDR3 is TGTGCCAGCACTCGCGGATCCGAAGAGACCCAGTACTTC. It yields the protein CASTRGSEETQYF.